Below are 19 T cell receptor beta chains sequenced from a single sample in a study of shared clonotypes between healthy human individuals. Some clones are missing from TCRdb's copy, which holds only in-frame ones; the method was immunoSEQ multiplex PCR. The repertoire holds about 1.5 million clones, roughly 96% seen once, with over 1% in the top ten. The source material was naive CD4+ T cells sorted from blood. Subset of the sample: CD45RA+ positively selected. Source of these receptors: a man aged 30-40 years in good health.

V usage is TRBV4-1 and J usage is TRBJ2-7, with TRBD2 matching over 9 bases. J lost 7 bases, V lost 3 bases, and 7 bases had no gene match. Per germline, CDR1 MGHRA and CDR2 YSYEKL. This CDR3 has 14 residues. The CDR3 is CASSHAGTSREQYF. CDR3 nucleotide sequence: TGCGCCAGCAGCCATGCCGGGACTAGCCGGGAGCAGTACTTC.

Here the CDR3 DNA reads TGTGCCAGCAGCTTAGAGACGGGAAGCCAGTACTTC. It yields the protein CASSLETGSQYF. V gene TRBV11-2 combines with J gene TRBJ2-7; D might be TRBD2 (5 bases). The CDR3 has 12 residues. The V and J ends lost 0 bases and 10 bases respectively, with 10 bases between them. Germline assignment: CDR1 SGHAT and CDR2 FQNNGV.

This clone was detected once. The chain couples TRBV10-3 to TRBJ2-1; D gene uncertain. Trimming removed 7 bases from V and 5 bases from J, with 12 bases in between. Germline V gives CDR1 ENHRY, CDR2 SYGVKD. The CDR3 has 13 residues. This CDR3 reads CAITKDRDNEQFF. CDR3 in DNA: TGTGCCATCACCAAGGACCGGGACAATGAGCAGTTCTTC.

The chain couples TRBV2 to TRBJ2-1; D is uncertain. The germline gives CDR1 SNHLY, CDR2 FYNNEI. This CDR3 comprises 14 residues. Trimming shortened V by 7 bases and J by 2 bases, and 12 bases separated the two germline ends. Here the CDR3 DNA reads TGTGCCAGCACTAGTAATAGCCCCTACAATGAGCAGTTCTTC. Translated, it gives CASTSNSPYNEQFF.

The CDR3 DNA follows: TGTGCCAGCAGCCAGGGTGGCCGCGAGCAGTACTTC. Amino acid sequence: CASSQGGREQYF. The V gene is TRBV7-3, the J gene TRBJ2-7, with D possibly being TRBD1 (5 bases). Trimming took 5 bases from V and 6 from J, leaving 11 bases between them. The CDR3 is made up of 12 amino acids. Germline CDR1 reads SGHTA; CDR2 reads FQGTGA.

This chain uses TRBV11-2 with TRBJ2-5; 15 bases line up with TRBD2. CDR3 size: 17 residues. The V gene's germline CDR1 is SGHAT and CDR2 FQNNGV. J gave up 3 bases and V 5 bases, and 7 bases lay outside the gene matches. The CDR3 DNA is TGTGCCAGCAGCCACCGAGGGACTAGCGGGGGGAAAGAGACCCAGTACTTC. This encodes CASSHRGTSGGKETQYF.

The rearrangement links TRBV27 to TRBJ1-4; tentative D call: TRBD1 (6 bases). Germline lookup yields CDR1 MNHEY and CDR2 SMNVEV (reference sequence). The CDR3 loop spans 15 amino acids. V was pared by 7 bases and J by 7 bases, with 19 bases between. CDR3 protein: CASKRNTGSSEKLFF. The CDR3 DNA follows: TGTGCCAGCAAACGTAACACAGGGAGTAGTGAAAAACTGTTTTTT.

V gene TRBV29-1 combines with J gene TRBJ2-4, with D perhaps matching TRBD2 (7 bases). V was cut by 6 bases and J by 0 bases, with 12 bases left in between. CDR3 length: 14 amino acids. Germline values: CDR1 SQVTM, CDR2 ANQGSEA. The CDR3 here is CSVGGALAKNIQYF. Here the CDR3 DNA reads TGCAGCGTGGGGGGGGCCTTAGCCAAAAACATTCAGTACTTC.

The chain recombines TRBV5-4 with TRBJ2-7; 8 nucleotides align to TRBD2. This CDR3 has 16 residues. Germline V gene sequence: CDR1 SGHNT, CDR2 YYREEE (reference sequence). The V segment lost 3 bases and the J segment 1 base; nucleotides outside the gene matches: 9. CDR3 sequence: CASSSLSGMASYEQYF. DNA for the CDR3: TGTGCCAGCAGCTCCCTTAGCGGGATGGCGTCCTACGAGCAGTACTTC.

The CDR3 DNA follows: TGTGCCAGCAGCCCGGATGGGAGGGGGGATTTATGGGAGCAGTTCTTC. Protein: CASSPDGRGDLWEQFF. J is TRBJ2-1 and V is TRBV14; TRBD2 might be the D (7 bases). Germline CDR1 SGHDN, CDR2 FVKESK. The CDR3 totals 16 residues. V was trimmed by 4 bases and J by 10 bases, leaving 23 bases between them.

This chain uses TRBV9 with TRBJ2-2, with 8 bases identical to TRBD2. V lost 2 bases, J lost 1 base, and 1 base stayed unmatched. Looked up from germline, CDR1 is SGDLS and CDR2 is YYNGEE. There are 15 residues in the CDR3. This chain's CDR3 is CASSVLAGNTGELFF. The CDR3, as DNA: TGTGCCAGCAGCGTTCTAGCGGGGAACACCGGGGAGCTGTTTTTT.

On this clone itself: In the same sample, other DNA sequences code for this CDR3. J is TRBJ2-1 and V is TRBV9; D is possibly TRBD1 (6 bases). Germline CDR1 and CDR2: SGDLS and YYNGEE. Trimming left V 0 bases short and J 10 bases short, with 8 bases between. CDR3 length: 12 residues. The CDR3 coding sequence is TGTGCCAGCAGCGTAGGAAGGGGGGAGCAGTTCTTC. This sequence encodes CASSVGRGEQFF.

CDR3 amino acids: CASSNSGQNSNQPQHF. CDR3 nucleotides: TGTGCCAGCAGCAACTCGGGACAAAATAGCAATCAGCCCCAGCATTTT. This sequence joins TRBV28 and TRBJ1-5; a weak D match, TRBD1 (6 bases). The length of the CDR3 is 16 residues. V was trimmed by 6 bases and J by 0 bases, leaving 15 bases between them. Germline V gene data show CDR1 as MDHEN and CDR2 as SYDVKM.

V is TRBV2 and J is TRBJ2-7; D gene ambiguous. V was shortened by 7 bases and J by 4 bases, with 14 bases between the two germline ends. This CDR3 region has 13 residues. Germline V gene lookup returns CDR1 SNHLY and CDR2 FYNNEI. For the CDR3, the DNA is TGTGCCAGCACAAGGAACGAACTATACGAGCAGTACTTC. Protein sequence: CASTRNELYEQYF. The full variable domain, in which reference TRBV2 and TRBJ2-7 provide the parts outside the CDR3, is EPEVTQTPSHQVTQMGQEVILRCVPISNHLYFYWYRQILGQKVEFLVSFYNNEISEKSEIFDDQFSVERPDGSNFTLKIRSTKLEDSAMYFCASTRNELYEQYFGPGTRLTVT.

The rearrangement uses TRBV6-5 and TRBJ1-4; tentative D call: TRBD1 (5 bases). The CDR3 consists of 15 residues. V was shortened by 6 bases and J by 5 bases, with 16 bases between the two germline ends. CDR1 and CDR2 from the germline V gene are MNHEY and SVGAGI. CDR3 sequence (DNA): TGTGCCAGCAGAGGCCGGGGCAAGGCAAATGAAAAACTGTTTTTT. This translates into CASRGRGKANEKLFF.

The chain has TRBV5-1 and TRBJ2-5; 15 positions agree with TRBD2. Germline-derived CDR1 and CDR2 are SGHRS and YFSETQ. The CDR3 length is 14 residues. V trimming: 4 bases; J trimming: 5 bases; junction bases outside the gene matches: 0. CDR3 sequence: CASSGTSGRETQYF. In nucleotides, the CDR3 is TGCGCCAGCAGCGGGACTAGCGGGAGGGAGACCCAGTACTTC.

The CDR3 protein is CASSVEGSSAYEQYF. The CDR3 nucleotides read TGTGCCAGCAGCGTAGAAGGCAGCTCGGCCTACGAGCAGTACTTC. This rearrangement joins TRBV9 to TRBJ2-7; D is uncertain. V lost 0 bases and J lost 2, with 12 bases in between. Per the germline V gene, CDR1 is SGDLS and CDR2 is YYNGEE. There are 15 residues in the CDR3.

The chain couples TRBV2 to TRBJ1-2, with D possibly being TRBD1 (6 bases). This CDR3 has 11 residues. Germline V lookup: CDR1 SNHLY, CDR2 FYNNEI. V was shortened by 5 bases and J by 6 bases, with 7 bases between the two germline ends. The CDR3 DNA reads as TGTGCCAGCAGTAACAGGGATGGCTACACCTTC. Its translation is CASSNRDGYTF.

The chain links TRBV9 to TRBJ1-5; a weak D match, TRBD1 (5 bases). Germline values: CDR1 SGDLS, CDR2 YYNGEE. CDR3 length equals 15 residues. Trimming shortened V by 2 bases and J by 4 bases, and 13 bases separated the two germline ends. This chain's CDR3 is CASSVEGSLNQPQHF. DNA for the CDR3: TGTGCCAGCAGCGTTGAGGGGAGCCTGAATCAGCCCCAGCATTTT.